This is a list of T cell receptor beta chains from one sample in a study of cytomegalovirus exposure and HLA in healthy donors. Produced via immunoSEQ multiplex PCR; TCRdb's table is partial and in-frame only. The data contain some 180,000 clones, about 77% of them singletons. Sequenced material: PBMCs. Receptors were obtained from a woman aged 25 to 39 in good health and CMV-seropositive. Each CDR3 is given without its conserved first and last residue.

v_gene: TRBV27; j_gene: TRBJ1-1; CDR3aa: ASSRGPKNTEAF
v_gene: TRBV6-1; j_gene: TRBJ1-4; CDR3aa: ASARTSNEKLF
v_gene: TRBV6-5; j_gene: TRBJ2-5; CDR3aa: ASSYWGPYQETQY
v_gene: TRBV28; j_gene: TRBJ2-7; CDR3aa: ASSYRGRGYEQY
v_gene: TRBV7-9; j_gene: TRBJ2-7; CDR3aa: ASSSFYEQY
v_gene: TRBV5-1; j_gene: TRBJ2-5; CDR3aa: ASSFVLGGGQETQY
v_gene: TRBV6-6; j_gene: TRBJ1-2; CDR3aa: ASSLTGEGYT
v_gene: TRBV2; j_gene: NA; CDR3aa: ASRIGGAREQY
v_gene: TRBV6-5; j_gene: TRBJ2-6; CDR3aa: ASSPPRGANVLT
v_gene: TRBV27; j_gene: TRBJ2-1; CDR3aa: ASSLSPTGPKQF
v_gene: TRBV10-3; j_gene: TRBJ2-3; CDR3aa: AISESIRDRVFTDTQY
v_gene: TRBV25-1; j_gene: TRBJ1-1; CDR3aa: ASSGRLNTEAF
v_gene: TRBV6-5; j_gene: TRBJ1-4; CDR3aa: ASSSGTGANEKLF
v_gene: TRBV28; j_gene: TRBJ1-3; CDR3aa: ASTGGGSRFGNTIY
v_gene: TRBV10-3; j_gene: TRBJ1-3; CDR3aa: AISESSGNTIY
v_gene: TRBV7-9; j_gene: TRBJ2-7; CDR3aa: SSSQQGYEQY
v_gene: TRBV6-5; j_gene: TRBJ1-6; CDR3aa: ASDGGEGEWGALH
v_gene: TRBV28; j_gene: TRBJ2-7; CDR3aa: ATKHRVSEQY
v_gene: TRBV19; j_gene: TRBJ2-3; CDR3aa: ASSIRASGVGDTQY
v_gene: TRBV6-1; j_gene: TRBJ2-3; CDR3aa: ASSEVSSGGAADTQY
v_gene: TRBV11-3; j_gene: TRBJ2-7; CDR3aa: ASSLRSSYEQY
v_gene: TRBV11-2; j_gene: TRBJ2-7; CDR3aa: ASSSGTSGLYEQY
v_gene: TRBV5-1; j_gene: TRBJ1-3; CDR3aa: ASSSQSSGNTIY
v_gene: TRBV6-1; j_gene: TRBJ1-2; CDR3aa: ASSEMTGPNYGYT
v_gene: TRBV5-1; j_gene: TRBJ1-4; CDR3aa: ASSVQGMANEKLF
v_gene: TRBV4-1; j_gene: TRBJ1-1; CDR3aa: ASSQPGTPEAF
v_gene: TRBV5-4; j_gene: TRBJ1-2; CDR3aa: ASSYRGQSGFGYT
v_gene: TRBV28; j_gene: TRBJ1-6; CDR3aa: ASSPPDRRNSPLH
v_gene: TRBV6-1; j_gene: TRBJ1-6; CDR3aa: ASSEVPGQNSPLH
v_gene: TRBV5-8; j_gene: TRBJ1-2; CDR3aa: ASSLMRWGEGDYGYT
v_gene: TRBV2; j_gene: TRBJ2-3; CDR3aa: ASSGGITDTQY
v_gene: TRBV6-5; j_gene: TRBJ1-2; CDR3aa: ASSYWAGNGYT
v_gene: TRBV28; j_gene: TRBJ1-5; CDR3aa: ASTLAAAGNQPQH
v_gene: TRBV5-1; j_gene: TRBJ2-3; CDR3aa: ASSVTGGETDTQY
v_gene: TRBV5-1; j_gene: TRBJ2-1; CDR3aa: ASSPEGTTTGYNEQF
v_gene: TRBV5-6; j_gene: TRBJ1-3; CDR3aa: ASNGRTGVFGNTIY
v_gene: TRBV9; j_gene: TRBJ2-5; CDR3aa: ASSPHRSGGTQY
v_gene: TRBV6-5; j_gene: TRBJ1-3; CDR3aa: ASSPWIGGGNTIY
v_gene: TRBV28; j_gene: TRBJ1-5; CDR3aa: VSRGGGSNQPQH
v_gene: TRBV4-3; j_gene: TRBJ1-2; CDR3aa: ASSRGQGYYGYT
v_gene: TRBV21-1; j_gene: TRBJ2-5; CDR3aa: ASSKSGQDQETQY
v_gene: TRBV7-2; j_gene: TRBJ2-7; CDR3aa: ASSLGGGPSSYEQY
v_gene: TRBV9; j_gene: TRBJ2-3; CDR3aa: ASSVGWGADTQY
v_gene: TRBV4-3; j_gene: TRBJ2-2; CDR3aa: ASSQEAGTGELF
v_gene: TRBV5-4; j_gene: TRBJ2-7; CDR3aa: ASRQGENYEQY
v_gene: TRBV15; j_gene: TRBJ2-7; CDR3aa: ATSREQGSRAEQY
v_gene: TRBV19; j_gene: TRBJ1-2; CDR3aa: ASSTPWRTGGLHGYT
v_gene: TRBV5-1; j_gene: TRBJ2-4; CDR3aa: ASSLGAENIQY
v_gene: TRBV2; j_gene: TRBJ2-1; CDR3aa: ASSGLAGGNEQF
v_gene: TRBV5-1; j_gene: TRBJ2-7; CDR3aa: ASSLQWSGQGAYEQY
v_gene: TRBV4-1; j_gene: TRBJ2-7; CDR3aa: ASSQDGAEVYEQY